A selection of T cell receptor beta chains follows, all from one sample in a study of T cells in Graves' hyperthyroidism and ophthalmopathy. TCRdb reprocessed the multiplex PCR reads with MiXCR, giving one entry per CDR3 protein. Of 300,000 to 450,000 distinct CDR3 sequences in the sample, about 16% are singletons; the top ten hold over 25%. The material sequenced was blood. Receptor source: a woman in her twenties or thirties with Graves' hyperthyroidism. The CDR3 runs from the conserved cysteine through the conserved F or W. The D gene is left open where the match is weak. A clone size is listed for some rows: how often the clone was seen (once, few, many), or a class if it is expanded.

>TRBV4-1|many|TRBD1|TRBJ1-2|15
CASSQPGQGARGYTF
TGCGCCAGCAGCCAACCGGGACAGGGGGCAAGAGGCTACACCTTC
>TRBV3-1|many|TRBD2|TRBJ2-7|14
CASSLTSGDYEQYF
TGTGCCAGCAGCCTCACTAGCGGCGACTACGAGCAGTACTTC
>TRBV7-8|many|TRBD2|TRBJ2-1|17
CASSSYLTSGEINEQFF
TGTGCCAGCAGCTCCTACCTCACTAGCGGGGAGATCAATGAGCAGTTCTTC
>TRBV20-1|.|.|TRBJ2-7|12
CSARRQDYEQYF
TGCAGTGCTAGAAGACAAGATTACGAGCAGTACTTC
>TRBV6-2/TRBV6-3|many|TRBD1|TRBJ2-7|14
CASSYDTGAYEQYF
TGTGCCAGCAGTTATGATACAGGGGCCTACGAGCAGTACTTC
>TRBV28|many|TRBD2|TRBJ2-1|14
CASSEAGGGNEQFF
TGTGCCAGCTCGGAAGCGGGAGGTGGAAATGAGCAGTTCTTC
>TRBV27|many|TRBD2|TRBJ2-7|14
CASSPVASGSEQYF
TGTGCCAGCAGTCCCGTCGCTAGCGGGAGTGAGCAGTACTTC
>TRBV24-1|few|.|TRBJ2-7|15
CATGDSTLGTYEQYF
TGTGCCACCGGTGATTCCACTTTGGGCACCTACGAGCAGTACTTC
>TRBV18|.|TRBD2|TRBJ2-5|15
CASSSSSGGEETQYF
TGTGCCAGCTCATCTTCTTCGGGAGGGGAAGAGACCCAGTACTTC
>TRBV12-3/TRBV12-4|many|.|TRBJ1-1|13
CASSLNSNTEAFF
TGTGCCAGCAGTTTAAATTCGAACACTGAAGCTTTCTTT
>TRBV5-5|few|.|TRBJ1-4|13
CASSYEANEKLFF
TGTGCCAGCAGCTATGAGGCTAATGAAAAACTGTTTTTT
>TRBV27|many|.|TRBJ2-7|14
CASSSLRTRYEQYF
TGTGCCAGCAGTTCCCTCCGTACTCGCTACGAGCAGTACTTC